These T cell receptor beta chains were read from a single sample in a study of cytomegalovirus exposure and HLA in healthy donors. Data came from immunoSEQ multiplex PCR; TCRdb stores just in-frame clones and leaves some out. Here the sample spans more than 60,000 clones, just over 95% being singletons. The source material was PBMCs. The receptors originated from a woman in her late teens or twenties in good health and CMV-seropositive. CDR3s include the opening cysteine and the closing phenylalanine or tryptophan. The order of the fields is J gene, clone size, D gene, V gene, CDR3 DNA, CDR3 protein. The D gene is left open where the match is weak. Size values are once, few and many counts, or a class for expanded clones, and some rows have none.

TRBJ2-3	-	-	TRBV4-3	TGCGCCAGCAGCCAAGGAGGTCGCGGGAGCACAGATACGCAGTATTTT	CASSQGGRGSTDTQYF
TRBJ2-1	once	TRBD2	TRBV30	TGTGCCTGGTCGGTGGGGGGGGGAGATGAGCAGTTCTTC	CAWSVGGGDEQFF
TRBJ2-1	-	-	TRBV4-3	TGCGCCAGCAGCCAAGTAGGGCATCGACTAGATCATAATGAGCAGTTCTTC	CASSQVGHRLDHNEQFF
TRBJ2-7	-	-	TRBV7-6	TGTGCCAGCAGCGCGTCCCCCGGGGGCTCCTACGAGCAGTACTTC	CASSASPGGSYEQYF
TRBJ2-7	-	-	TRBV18	TGTGCCAGCTCACGCAACAGGACCTACGAGCAGTACTTC	CASSRNRTYEQYF
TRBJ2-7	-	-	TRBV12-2	TGTGCAAGTCGCTTAGCCAAGGGACTAGCGGGAGCCGAGCAGTACTTC	CASRLAKGLAGAEQYF
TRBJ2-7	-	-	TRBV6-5	TGTGCCAGCAGGGACAGAGAGCGCTACGAGCAGTACTTC	CASRDRERYEQYF
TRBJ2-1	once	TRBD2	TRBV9	TGTGCCAGCAGCGTTTACGGAGCGGGAGGCTCCTACAATGAGCAGTTCTTC	CASSVYGAGGSYNEQFF
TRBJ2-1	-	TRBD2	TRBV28	TGTGCCACAAACCTCCCCAGTCGTCAGGGAGGGCACAATGAGCAGTTCTTC	CATNLPSRQGGHNEQFF
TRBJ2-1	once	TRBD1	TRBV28	TGTGCCAGCGCTATGGACAGGGTACTAAATGAGCAGTTCTTC	CASAMDRVLNEQFF
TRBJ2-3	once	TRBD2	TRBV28	TGTGCCAGCAGTCCTCTAGCGGGGTTTAGCACAGATACGCAGTATTTT	CASSPLAGFSTDTQYF
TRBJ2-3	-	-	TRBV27	TGTGCCAGCAACGGAGGACATACGCAGTATTTT	CASNGGHTQYF
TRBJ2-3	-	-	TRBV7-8	TGTGCCAGCAGCTTATTTACGGGGAGCACAGATACGCAGTATTTT	CASSLFTGSTDTQYF
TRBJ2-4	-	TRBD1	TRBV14	TGTGCCAGCAGCCGCCTCGGGACAGGAGAAAACATTCAGTACTTC	CASSRLGTGENIQYF
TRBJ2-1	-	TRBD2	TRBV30	TGTGCCTGGAGTGTTCTAGCGGGAGGGCCCTACAATGAGCAGTTCTTC	CAWSVLAGGPYNEQFF
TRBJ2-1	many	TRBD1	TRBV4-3	TGCGCCAGCAGCCAAGATGGAGGGACAGGGGGCTACAATGAGCAGTTCTTC	CASSQDGGTGGYNEQFF
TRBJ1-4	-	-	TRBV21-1	TGTGCCAGCAGCAAAGAGCGGACAGGGGGCCATGAAAAACTGTTTTTT	CASSKERTGGHEKLFF
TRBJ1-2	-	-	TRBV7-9	TGTGCCAGCAGCTTAGTGGACAGCACTAACTATGGCTACACCTTC	CASSLVDSTNYGYTF
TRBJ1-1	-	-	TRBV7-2	TGTGCCAGCAGCTTATTGGGGGCCCCGGGCACTGAAGCTTTCTTT	CASSLLGAPGTEAFF
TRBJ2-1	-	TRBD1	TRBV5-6	TGTGCCAGCAGCTCAAGGACGTGGGCGACAGGGTTTAGTTACAATGAGCAGTTCTTC	CASSSRTWATGFSYNEQFF
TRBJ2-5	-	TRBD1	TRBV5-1	TGCGCCAGTCGATCCGGGACAGGGGGATTTCAGTTGGAGACCCAGTACTTC	CASRSGTGGFQLETQYF
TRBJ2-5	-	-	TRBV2	TGTGCCAGCAGTGACCTTCTTTGGGGGGTCCAAGAGACCCAGTACTTC	CASSDLLWGVQETQYF
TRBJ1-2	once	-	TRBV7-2	TGTGCCAGCAGCGCCCAACAGACACACTCAGATGGCTACACCTTC	CASSAQQTHSDGYTF
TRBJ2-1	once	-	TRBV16	TGTGCCAGCAGCCAACCAGGGATTTTTGAGCAGTTCTTC	CASSQPGIFEQFF
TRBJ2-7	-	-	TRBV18	TGTGCCAGCTCACGCGCGGGCTACGAGCAGTACTTC	CASSRAGYEQYF
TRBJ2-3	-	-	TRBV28	TGTGCCAGCAGTCTTACTAGCACAGATACGCAGTATTTT	CASSLTSTDTQYF
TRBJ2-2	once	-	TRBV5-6	TGTGCCAGCAGCTTGCCACAGGGTAGGAACACCGGGGAGCTGTTTTTT	CASSLPQGRNTGELFF
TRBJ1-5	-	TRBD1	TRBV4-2	TGTGCCAGCAGCCAAGATTCGGACAGGGGCAATCAGCCCCAGCATTTT	CASSQDSDRGNQPQHF